This T cell receptor beta chain is drawn from a study of identical twins. Whole-study results and caveats: Cord blood beta clonotypes that were abundant carried fewer insertions, and memory repertoires showed no such trend.

A template switching step contributed a universal primer site, while unique molecular identifiers were present in the cDNA. MiXCR, applied by TCRdb to the 5' RACE reads, yields one record per CDR3 protein. The table records just over 450,000 distinct CDR3 sequences, 12% to 15% of them present only once. The CDR3 covers 13 residues. From germline, CDR1 is DFQATT and CDR2 SNEGSKA (reference sequence). Trimming removed 7 bases from V and 4 bases from J; junction bases left unmatched: 8. With respect to this clonotype: What it binds is unknown.

These data were also filed under a second study, of yellow fever vaccine responses in identical twins.

This TCR was recovered from a woman aged 18 to 35 in good health. Sequencing used CD4+ T cells sorted from blood. This chain joins TRBV20-1 and TRBJ2-5, with 8 bases lining up with TRBD1. For the CDR3, the DNA is TGCAGTGGGACAGGGCAACTGCGAGAGACCCAGTACTTC. Protein product: CSGTGQLRETQYF.